The 6 T cell receptor beta chains below come from one sample, sequenced in a study of cytomegalovirus exposure and HLA in healthy donors. The PCR ran on 60 Vbeta and 13 Jbeta primers. Some clones are missing from TCRdb's copy, which holds only in-frame ones; the method was immunoSEQ multiplex PCR. The sample records some 170,000 clones, roughly 85% being singletons. Specimen: PBMCs. The receptor source for this set is a man between 35 and 55 years old in good health and CMV-seropositive.

The V and J genes are TRBV28 and TRBJ2-7; 9 nucleotides match TRBD1. Unmatched junction bases numbered 3, after V lost 2 bases and J lost 4 bases. The CDR3 is 14 amino acids. CDR1 is MDHEN and CDR2 is SYDVKM in the germline V gene. CDR3 DNA sequence: TGTGCCAGCAGTTTAGACAGGGGGTGGTACGAGCAGTACTTC. The encoded protein is CASSLDRGWYEQYF.

V is TRBV7-9 and J is TRBJ2-7; D might be TRBD1 (6 bases). Deletions cut 5 bases from V and 0 bases from J, with 23 bases between. CDR1 and CDR2 (germline): SEHNR, FQNEAQ (reference sequence). The CDR3 has 18 amino acids. CDR3 protein: CASSQGRWDSHSSYEQYF. As DNA, the CDR3 is TGTGCCAGCAGCCAGGGGCGGTGGGATAGTCATAGCTCCTACGAGCAGTACTTC.

J is TRBJ2-2 and V is TRBV10-2; no reliable D call. Germline V gene sequence: CDR1 WSHSY, CDR2 SAAADI. The CDR3 sequence is 12 residues long. Trimming cost V 6 bases and J 4 bases, with 6 bases left between them. The CDR3 DNA follows: TGCGCCAGCAGACAAATCACCGGGGAGCTGTTTTTT. Its translation: CASRQITGELFF.

This clone came up many times. This chain connects TRBV19 to TRBJ1-5; D might be TRBD1 (6 bases). The germline V and J ends were trimmed by 4 bases and 2 bases, with 12 bases remaining between them. Germline lookup yields CDR1 LNHDA and CDR2 SQIVND (reference sequence). This CDR3 has 15 residues. The CDR3 sequence: CASSTISGGNQPQHF. The CDR3 region has the DNA TGTGCCAGTAGTACTATATCAGGGGGCAATCAGCCCCAGCATTTT. The full variable domain, in which reference TRBV19 and TRBJ1-5 provide the parts outside the CDR3, is DGGITQSPKYLFRKEGQNVTLSCEQNLNHDAMYWYRQDPGQGLRLIYYSQIVNDFQKGDIAEGYSVSREKKESFPLTVTSAQKNPTAFYLCASSTISGGNQPQHFGDGTRLSIL.

The chain combines TRBV11-3 with TRBJ2-2; D possibly corresponds to TRBD2 (6 bases). Germline CDR1 SGHNT, CDR2 YENEEA. V lost 4 bases, J lost 7 bases, and 22 bases lay in between. The CDR3 length is 17 residues. The CDR3: CASSYPGETSWSGELFF. The CDR3 DNA is TGTGCCAGCAGCTACCCTGGGGAAACTAGCTGGAGCGGGGAGCTGTTTTTT.

The chain combines TRBV15 with TRBJ2-7, with TRBD2 identical over 8 bases. Unmatched junction bases numbered 4, after V lost 1 base and J lost 2 bases. Germline loops: CDR1 LNHNV, CDR2 YYDKDF (reference sequence). The CDR3 contains 15 residues. CDR3 coding DNA: TGTGCCACCAGCAGAGGAACTAGCGGTACCTACGAGCAGTACTTC. Amino acid sequence: CATSRGTSGTYEQYF.